The 27 T cell receptor beta chains listed next were all sequenced from one sample in a study of OX40 agonist ivuxolimab in advanced cancers. Produced via immunoSEQ multiplex PCR; TCRdb's table is partial and in-frame only. The repertoire holds tens of thousands of clones, with 90% as singletons. Sample: CD4+ or CD8+ T cells sorted from blood, taken in a trial of the OX40 agonist ivuxolimab. The receptor set was obtained from an adult with an advanced solid tumor such as melanoma, head and neck, liver or kidney cancer.

The rearrangement uses TRBV5-1 and TRBJ2-5; D unclear. Per the germline V gene, CDR1 is SGHRS and CDR2 is YFSETQ. Trimming left V 0 bases short and J 3 bases short, with 9 bases between. The CDR3 covers 14 residues. The CDR3 region is CASSLGSEKETQYF. CDR3 nucleotides: TGCGCCAGCAGCTTGGGGTCGGAGAAAGAGACCCAGTACTTC.

The chain carries TRBV10-2 and TRBJ2-5, with 11 bases aligning to TRBD1. Germline trimming cut 6 bases from V and 5 bases from J; bases unmatched to any gene: 8. This CDR3 contains 15 residues. From germline, CDR1 is WSHSY and CDR2 SAAADI. CDR3 in amino acids: CASRSDRGHVETQYF. As DNA, the CDR3 is TGCGCCAGCAGATCGGACAGGGGGCATGTGGAGACCCAGTACTTC.

The V call is TRBV7-9, the J call TRBJ1-1, with TRBD1 matching over 8 bases. Per germline, CDR1 SEHNR and CDR2 FQNEAQ (reference sequence). There are 17 residues in the CDR3. The ends lost 0 bases at V and 0 bases at J; junction bases unmatched: 6. The CDR3 region has the DNA TGTGCCAGCAGCTTAGCTTCAGGGGGCGGCATGAACACTGAAGCTTTCTTT. Translated, it gives CASSLASGGGMNTEAFF.

The chain combines TRBV25-1 with TRBJ2-5; TRBD2 matches 7 bases. CDR1 and CDR2 from the germline V gene are MGHDK and SYGVNS. This CDR3 has 18 amino acids. The trim removed 0 bases at V and 5 bases at J, leaving 15 bases unmatched. The DNA of the CDR3 is TGTGCCAGCAGTGAATATGGGGCTGCGGGAGATCTAGGGGAGACCCAGTACTTC. Protein: CASSEYGAAGDLGETQYF.

The rearrangement uses TRBV6-5 and TRBJ1-6; D gene ambiguous. This CDR3 is 14 amino acids long. Germline CDR1 is MNHEY and CDR2 is SVGAGI. Trimming left V 8 bases short and J 7 bases short, with 15 bases between. Here the CDR3 DNA reads TGTGCCAGCGGCCCCGCCCAGAGGAATTCACCCCTCCACTTT. Translating gives CASGPAQRNSPLHF.

V gene TRBV9 combines with J gene TRBJ1-1; 7 bases are shared with TRBD1. The CDR3 extends over 16 amino acids. Looked up from germline, CDR1 is SGDLS and CDR2 is YYNGEE. V lost 1 base, J lost 0 bases, and 6 bases stayed unmatched. The CDR3 nucleotides read TGTGCCAGCAGCGTAAGGGGGCGGAAACTGAACACTGAAGCTTTCTTT. It translates to CASSVRGRKLNTEAFF.

Remarks on this clone: The same CDR3 is also encoded by other DNA sequences in this sample. The V and J genes are TRBV2 and TRBJ1-5; D possibly corresponds to TRBD1 (6 bases). Germline CDR1 SNHLY, CDR2 FYNNEI. The CDR3 runs to 18 residues. Between the trimmed V and J ends, which lost 0 bases and 1 base, there was a span of 16 bases. CDR3 region: CASSEALLRGGSNQPQHF. In DNA form, the CDR3 reads TGTGCCAGCAGTGAAGCATTACTGAGGGGGGGAAGCAATCAGCCCCAGCATTTT.

The chain has TRBV7-2 and TRBJ1-2; 7 positions match TRBD1. The CDR3 length is 14 residues. Germline V lookup: CDR1 SGHTA, CDR2 FQGNSA. V lost 3 bases and J lost 4; bases outside the gene matches: 5. CDR3 loop: CASSFTPGGYGYTF. DNA for the CDR3: TGTGCCAGCAGCTTCACCCCAGGGGGCTATGGCTACACCTTC.

The chain uses TRBV28 and TRBJ1-2; D not resolved. CDR1 and CDR2 (germline): MDHEN, SYDVKM. CDR3 length equals 12 residues. V was pared by 2 bases and J by 8 bases, with 9 bases between. The CDR3 DNA follows: TGTGCCAGCAGTTTACTCCCGAGCGGCTACACCTTC. Its translation: CASSLLPSGYTF.

This clone turned up a few times. The chain uses TRBV19 and TRBJ1-4; no definite D call. Germline V gives CDR1 LNHDA, CDR2 SQIVND (reference sequence). The CDR3 has 12 residues. V shed 1 base and J shed 8 bases, with 5 bases lying between them. The CDR3 is CASSIGGEKLFF. The CDR3 coding sequence is TGTGCCAGTAGTATAGGCGGAGAAAAACTGTTTTTT.

V gene TRBV5-5 combines with J gene TRBJ2-7, with D possibly being TRBD2 (5 bases). Deletions cut 2 bases from V and 5 bases from J, with 14 bases between. Germline loops: CDR1 SGHKS, CDR2 YYEKEE (reference sequence). CDR3 length: 14 amino acids. CDR3 coding DNA: TGTGCCAGCAGCTTTCTACTAGGAAGGAACGAGCAGTACTTC. It codes for CASSFLLGRNEQYF. Full variable domain (rest looked up from reference TRBV5-5 and TRBJ2-7): DAGVTQSPTHLIKTRGQQVTLRCSPISGHKSVSWYQQVLGQGPQFIFQYYEKEERGRGNFPDRFSARQFPNYSSELNVNALLLGDSALYLCASSFLLGRNEQYFGPGTRLTVT.

V and J are TRBV6-1 and TRBJ2-2, with D perhaps given as TRBD1 or TRBD2 (5 bases each). The CDR3 is 16 amino acids. Germline values: CDR1 MNHNS, CDR2 SASEGT. V was shortened by 3 bases and J by 0 bases, with 11 bases between the two germline ends. The DNA of the CDR3 is TGTGCCAGCAGTGACACGTTGGGGGCGAACACCGGGGAGCTGTTTTTT. As protein: CASSDTLGANTGELFF.

The genes are TRBV15 and TRBJ1-5, with D hard to call. V lost 1 base and J 1 base, leaving 20 bases between the germline ends. Germline CDR1 is LNHNV and CDR2 is YYDKDF (reference sequence). The CDR3 is made up of 19 amino acids. Written as DNA, the CDR3 is TGTGCCACCAGCAGAGGTACAACACGGAGGATGAGAAGCAATCAGCCCCAGCATTTT. Translated: CATSRGTTRRMRSNQPQHF. The whole variable domain, filled in from reference TRBV15 and TRBJ1-5, reads DAMVIQNPRYQVTQFGKPVTLSCSQTLNHNVMYWYQQKSSQAPKLLFHYYDKDFNNEADTPDNFQSRRPNTSFCFLDIRSPGLGDTAMYLCATSRGTTRRMRSNQPQHFGDGTRLSIL.

The chain couples TRBV5-4 to TRBJ2-1; 9 nucleotides match TRBD2. The germline gives CDR1 SGHNT, CDR2 YYREEE (reference sequence). The CDR3 runs 16 residues. V shed 0 bases and J 6 bases; nucleotides not matched to a gene: 7. CDR3 sequence reads: CASSLGFSGGPNEQFF. CDR3 in DNA: TGTGCCAGCAGCTTGGGGTTTAGCGGGGGCCCCAATGAGCAGTTCTTC.

The chain employs TRBV5-6 and TRBJ1-2, with TRBD1 identical over 9 bases. The CDR3 runs to 15 residues. Germline CDR1 SGHDT, CDR2 YYEEEE. The V gene end was trimmed by 0 bases and the J gene end by 2 bases; junction bases not matched to a gene: 2. In DNA form, the CDR3 reads TGTGCCAGCAGCTTGGGAGGACAGGGGAACTATGGCTACACCTTC. Translated, it gives CASSLGGQGNYGYTF.

The chain carries TRBV29-1 and TRBJ2-3; tentatively, D is TRBD1 (5 bases). With 5 bases removed from V and 1 base from J, the gap between germline ends came to 16 bases. The CDR3 extends over 15 amino acids. Germline-derived CDR1 and CDR2 are SQVTM and ANQGSEA. CDR3 in amino acids: CSVPKTGAGTDTQYF. In DNA form, the CDR3 reads TGCAGCGTTCCTAAGACTGGGGCCGGCACAGATACGCAGTATTTT.

In DNA form, the CDR3 reads TGCGCCAGCAGCTTGGAAGGGGGAGGAAACACTGAAGCTTTCTTT. Its translation is CASSLEGGGNTEAFF. The chain combines TRBV5-1 with TRBJ1-1; possible D gene TRBD1, 6 bases. From germline, CDR1 is SGHRS and CDR2 YFSETQ. The V and J ends lost 0 bases and 2 bases respectively, with 11 bases between them. This CDR3 is 15 amino acids long.

The genes are TRBV5-6 and TRBJ1-1; 10 bases line up with TRBD1. The CDR3 is 14 residues long. Unmatched junction bases numbered 6, after V lost 4 bases and J lost 6 bases. The germline gives CDR1 SGHDT, CDR2 YYEEEE. CDR3: CASSPGQGVPEAFF. CDR3 DNA sequence: TGTGCCAGCAGCCCTGGACAGGGGGTGCCTGAAGCTTTCTTT.

This clone was seen a single time. V and J are TRBV19 and TRBJ1-3; possible D gene TRBD1, 6 bases. The CDR3 runs 17 residues. The germline gives CDR1 LNHDA, CDR2 SQIVND (reference sequence). The ends were cut back, 5 bases at V and 2 bases at J, with 19 bases in the middle. The CDR3 DNA is TGTGCCAGTAGTGGGGGCCAGGGGAAGTCTACTGGAAACACCATATATTTT. Protein product: CASSGGQGKSTGNTIYF.

V usage is TRBV9 and J usage is TRBJ2-2, with TRBD2 matching over 7 bases. After removal of 4 bases from V and 4 bases from J, the junction contained 4 bases not matched to a gene. CDR1 and CDR2 (germline): SGDLS, YYNGEE. There are 14 residues in the CDR3. The CDR3 here is CASSRDYGTGELFF. CDR3 bases: TGTGCCAGCAGCCGGGACTATGGCACCGGGGAGCTGTTTTTT.

J is TRBJ2-3 and V is TRBV7-8, with D possibly TRBD2 on 5 matching bases. Per the germline V gene, CDR1 is SGHVS and CDR2 is FQNEAQ. With 7 bases removed from V and 4 bases from J, the gap between germline ends came to 9 bases. The CDR3 covers 12 residues. Here the CDR3 reads CASTAGADTQYF. The CDR3, as DNA: TGTGCCAGCACGGCGGGTGCAGATACGCAGTATTTT.

V is TRBV12-5 and J is TRBJ2-1; D ambiguous. Per germline, CDR1 LGHNT and CDR2 FRNRAP. Trimming took off 6 bases at V and 0 bases at J, with 15 bases between the two ends. The CDR3 is 16 amino acids. The CDR3 is CASGPTWVSSYNEQFF. In DNA form, the CDR3 reads TGTGCTAGTGGACCTACCTGGGTGAGCTCCTACAATGAGCAGTTCTTC.

V usage is TRBV5-1 and J usage is TRBJ1-2, with 12 bases that match TRBD1. From germline, CDR1 is SGHRS and CDR2 YFSETQ. V lost 4 bases, J lost 6 bases, and 7 bases stayed unmatched. This CDR3 is built from 15 residues. The CDR3 reads CASSRRGQGADGYTF. The CDR3 nucleotides read TGCGCCAGCAGCCGGAGGGGACAGGGGGCTGATGGCTACACCTTC.

The chain links TRBV7-2 to TRBJ2-5; 8 positions match TRBD2. V lost 0 bases to trimming and J lost 4 bases; unmatched junction nucleotides: 7. The CDR3 covers 16 residues. CDR1 SGHTA and CDR2 FQGNSA come from the germline V gene. The CDR3 spells CASSLASAGGGETQYF. CDR3 sequence (DNA): TGTGCCAGCAGCTTAGCGTCCGCGGGGGGCGGAGAGACCCAGTACTTC.

The CDR3 nucleotides read TGTGCCAGCAGTCCGCCACAGGGGGCGGGCGGAACTGAAGCTTTCTTT. It yields the protein CASSPPQGAGGTEAFF. The chain uses TRBV28 and TRBJ1-1, with 9 positions matching TRBD1. Germline loops: CDR1 MDHEN, CDR2 SYDVKM. The CDR3 totals 16 residues. V trimming: 5 bases; J trimming: 5 bases; junction bases outside the gene matches: 12.

CDR3 region: CASKSQGAGNQPQHF. DNA for the CDR3: TGTGCCAGCAAGTCCCAGGGGGCCGGCAATCAGCCCCAGCATTTT. The chain is built from TRBV27 and TRBJ1-5, with 8 positions matching TRBD1. In germline, CDR1 is MNHEY, CDR2 SMNVEV (reference sequence). Trimming at V came to 7 bases and at J to 2 bases, leaving 7 bases not matched to a gene. This CDR3 is built from 15 residues.

The chain employs TRBV6-5 and TRBJ1-5; TRBD1 agrees at 8 bases. CDR3 size: 14 residues. CDR1 is MNHEY, CDR2 SVGAGI, per germline. The ends lost 5 bases at V and 2 bases at J; junction bases unmatched: 2. The CDR3 nucleotides are TGTGCCAGCAGTGAGGGACAGGGCAATCAGCCCCAGCATTTT. Amino acid sequence: CASSEGQGNQPQHF.